A single sample gave rise to the 23 T cell receptor beta chains below, sequenced in a study of blood T cell repertoires in COVID-19 (dated by TCRdb to the early 2020s). The receptor library was made with the immunoSEQ multiplex PCR assay. TCRdb re-hosts the immuneACCESS table, in-frame sequences only. Its copies lack some clones; in the studies checked, an unresolved V gene accounts for under half of them, and the cause for the rest is not known. The sample data list fewer than 200,000 clones, and 70% to 85% of these were observed just once. In total, the top ten clones hold over 20% of the sample. Sequenced sample: peripheral blood. The source is a woman over 75 with acute or convalescent COVID-19.

There are a few counts of this clone. This rearrangement joins TRBV4-3 to TRBJ2-3; 10 bases map to TRBD2. The CDR3 spans 17 residues. Germline trimming cut 0 bases from V and 6 bases from J; bases unmatched to any gene: 9. CDR1 and CDR2 (germline): LGHNA, YSLEER. CDR3 sequence (DNA): TGCGCCAGCAGCCAAGATCGCCTTGGAGCGGGAGGGGATACGCAGTATTTT. Residues: CASSQDRLGAGGDTQYF.

This chain joins TRBV19 and TRBJ1-1, with 11 positions matching TRBD1. Per the germline V gene, CDR1 is LNHDA and CDR2 is SQIVND (reference sequence). The CDR3 loop spans 14 amino acids. The junction had 8 bases not matched to a gene; V was cut back by 8 bases and J by 6 bases. DNA of the CDR3: TGTGCCAGTGGGGGACAGGGGGTTCTCTCTGAAGCTTTCTTT. This gives the protein CASGGQGVLSEAFF. The whole variable domain, filled in from reference TRBV19 and TRBJ1-1, reads DGGITQSPKYLFRKEGQNVTLSCEQNLNHDAMYWYRQDPGQGLRLIYYSQIVNDFQKGDIAEGYSVSREKKESFPLTVTSAQKNPTAFYLCASGGQGVLSEAFFGQGTRLTVV.

Concerning this clone: This same CDR3 is encoded by further DNA sequences in the sample. The V and J genes are TRBV18 and TRBJ2-1; the match to TRBD2 covers 11 bases. Unmatched junction bases numbered 1, after V lost 3 bases and J lost 3 bases. The CDR3 sequence is 15 residues long. The germline CDR1 and CDR2 sequences are KGHSH and LQKENI. The CDR3 sequence is CASSPLAGGYNEQFF. In nucleotides, the CDR3 is TGTGCCAGCTCACCCCTAGCGGGAGGCTACAATGAGCAGTTCTTC.

The chain recombines TRBV11-2 with TRBJ1-2; 10 positions match TRBD1. The CDR3 has 17 amino acids. From germline, CDR1 is SGHAT and CDR2 FQNNGV. J lost 9 bases, V lost 6 bases, and 19 bases had no gene match. In DNA form, the CDR3 reads TGTGCCAGCAGTTCTACACCGGGACAGGGGAGCTATGATCGCTACACCTTC. Its protein is CASSSTPGQGSYDRYTF.

This clone was found a few times. This rearrangement joins TRBV19 to TRBJ2-2, with 7 bases lining up with TRBD1. The CDR3 contains 16 residues. V was pared by 4 bases and J by 1 base, with 6 bases of the junction left unmatched. CDR1 and CDR2 from the germline V gene are LNHDA and SQIVND (reference sequence). This chain's CDR3 is CASSRNGQENTGELFF. As DNA, the CDR3 is TGTGCCAGTAGTAGAAATGGACAGGAGAACACCGGGGAGCTGTTTTTT.

The chain is built from TRBV6-2 or TRBV6-3 and TRBJ2-2, with D hard to call. Trimming pared 2 bases from V and 6 bases from J, leaving 10 bases between. The CDR3 is made up of 14 amino acids. Germline V gene lookup returns CDR1 MNHEY and CDR2 SVGEGT. CDR3 loop: CASSYLAGAGELFF. The CDR3 nucleotides are TGTGCCAGCAGTTACCTTGCAGGTGCCGGGGAGCTGTTTTTT.

This clone was seen more than once but under ten times. The V and J genes are TRBV6-5 and TRBJ2-7; 7 bases are a match to TRBD2. Germline CDR1 and CDR2: MNHEY and SVGAGI. The V segment lost 6 bases and the J segment 0 bases; nucleotides outside the gene matches: 5. The CDR3 sequence is 14 residues long. CDR3 region: CASSLGLGSYEQYF. CDR3 nucleotides: TGTGCCAGCAGCCTAGGACTAGGCTCCTACGAGCAGTACTTC.

The chain uses TRBV11-2 and TRBJ2-5; 11 positions match TRBD2. This CDR3 comprises 16 residues. The germline gives CDR1 SGHAT, CDR2 FQNNGV. J lost 0 bases, V lost 6 bases, and 6 bases had no gene match. The CDR3 region has the DNA TGTGCCAGCAGACTGGGACTAGCGGCGTACCAAGAGACCCAGTACTTC. Protein product: CASRLGLAAYQETQYF. The full variable domain, completed using reference TRBV11-2 and TRBJ2-5, is EAGVAQSPRYKIIEKRQSVAFWCNPISGHATLYWYQQILGQGPKLLIQFQNNGVVDDSQLPKDRFSAERLKGVDSTLKIQPAKLEDSAVYLCASRLGLAAYQETQYFGPGTRLLVL.

The chain recombines TRBV7-2 with TRBJ1-2; 8 nucleotides agree with TRBD1. The germline V gene has CDR1 SGHTA and CDR2 FQGNSA. V gave up 7 bases and J gave up 4 bases; unmatched junction bases: 11. The CDR3 has 15 amino acids. CDR3 amino acids: CASTPARGRIYGYTF. CDR3 DNA sequence: TGTGCCAGCACCCCCGCCAGGGGGCGCATCTATGGCTACACCTTC.

About this clone itself: The limits of the CDR3 on the DNA are not certain, so only TCRdb's listed CDR3 is given. The V gene is TRBV29-1, the J gene TRBJ1-4. CDR1 SQVTM and CDR2 ANQGSEA come from the germline V gene. The CDR3 spans 12 residues, counting both ends. CDR3 protein: CSVGPGNSGRFF.

V usage is TRBV18 and J usage is TRBJ2-1; D unclear. Trimming stripped 3 bases from V and 4 bases from J, with 13 bases between. This CDR3 spans 15 amino acids. The germline V gene has CDR1 KGHSH and CDR2 LQKENI. This chain's CDR3 is CASSPPRPFYNEQFF. CDR3 DNA sequence: TGTGCCAGCTCACCCCCTAGACCTTTTTACAATGAGCAGTTCTTC.

This clone was picked up a small number of times. This sequence joins TRBV2 and TRBJ1-5; 9 bases map to TRBD1. The germline CDR1 and CDR2 sequences are SNHLY and FYNNEI. The V segment lost 5 bases and the J segment 2 bases; nucleotides outside the gene matches: 4. The CDR3 covers 15 residues. CDR3 sequence: CASSWDREGNQPQHF. CDR3 DNA: TGTGCCAGCAGTTGGGACAGGGAAGGCAATCAGCCCCAGCATTTT.

The chain joins TRBV19 to TRBJ1-5, with 10 bases aligning to TRBD1. V was pared by 7 bases and J by 7 bases, with 13 bases of the junction left unmatched. CDR3 size: 16 residues. Looked up from germline, CDR1 is LNHDA and CDR2 is SQIVND (reference sequence). CDR3 in DNA: TGTGCCAGTACACCCAGGACAGGGGGGAGAGGGCAGCCCCAGCATTTT. Its translation: CASTPRTGGRGQPQHF.

The V gene is TRBV2, the J gene TRBJ1-1, with 7 positions matching TRBD1. CDR1 is SNHLY, CDR2 FYNNEI, per germline. The CDR3 contains 14 residues. The J segment lost 1 base and the V segment lost 8 bases, leaving 7 bases of the junction unmatched. The CDR3 nucleotides are TGTGCCAGCTCTAGGGGACAGCCGAACACTGAAGCTTTCTTT. Protein product: CASSRGQPNTEAFF.

The V gene is TRBV6-5, the J gene TRBJ2-1; D remains ambiguous. The CDR3 has 16 amino acids. Per the germline V gene, CDR1 is MNHEY and CDR2 is SVGAGI. The V and J ends lost 2 bases and 0 bases respectively, with 11 bases between them. The CDR3 sequence: CASSYHVASSYNEQFF. The CDR3 region has the DNA TGTGCCAGCAGTTACCACGTAGCAAGCTCCTACAATGAGCAGTTCTTC.

The chain joins TRBV28 to TRBJ1-2; D perhaps matches TRBD1 (6 bases). Germline CDR1 is MDHEN and CDR2 is SYDVKM. V lost 6 bases and J lost 1, with 18 bases in between. There are 16 residues in the CDR3. Here the CDR3 reads CASSLLIRTDNYGYTF. In nucleotides, the CDR3 is TGTGCCAGCAGCCTCCTTATCAGGACAGATAACTATGGCTACACCTTC.

V gene TRBV30 combines with J gene TRBJ2-2; no clear D gene. The CDR3 has 13 residues. Looked up from germline, CDR1 is GTSNPN and CDR2 is SVGIG (reference sequence). V dropped 2 bases and J dropped 7 bases, with 11 bases sitting between them. The CDR3 spells CAWSPRLDGELFF. CDR3 DNA: TGTGCCTGGAGTCCGAGGCTGGACGGGGAGCTGTTTTTT.

The chain couples TRBV5-6 to TRBJ2-1, with 7 bases fitting TRBD2. The V segment lost 2 bases and the J segment 3 bases; nucleotides outside the gene matches: 8. Germline V gives CDR1 SGHDT, CDR2 YYEEEE. The length of the CDR3 is 16 residues. CDR3 in amino acids: CASSLTAGAVYNEQFF. The CDR3 DNA reads TGTGCCAGCAGCTTAACGGCGGGAGCGGTCTACAATGAGCAGTTCTTC.

This chain connects TRBV4-3 to TRBJ2-7; possibly TRBD2 for D (5 bases). Germline CDR1 reads LGHNA; CDR2 reads YSLEER. The CDR3 runs 16 residues. Trimming pared 0 bases from V and 0 bases from J, leaving 12 bases between. CDR3 bases: TGCGCCAGCAGCCAAGACTACCGGACTTTCTCCTACGAGCAGTACTTC. This sequence encodes CASSQDYRTFSYEQYF.

The sample holds one count of this clone. The J gene is TRBJ2-3, the V gene TRBV7-9, with 9 nucleotides matching TRBD2. V gave up 4 bases and J gave up 4 bases; unmatched junction bases: 3. Germline loops: CDR1 SEHNR, CDR2 FQNEAQ (reference sequence). The CDR3 is 14 amino acids. The CDR3 here is CASSSSGMADTQYF. In DNA form, the CDR3 reads TGTGCCAGCAGCTCTAGCGGGATGGCAGATACGCAGTATTTT. The whole variable domain, remainder taken from reference TRBV7-9 and TRBJ2-3, is DTGVSQNPRHKITKRGQNVTFRCDPISEHNRLYWYRQTLGQGPEFLTYFQNEAQLEKSRLLSDRFSAERPKGSFSTLEIQRTEQGDSAMYLCASSSSGMADTQYFGPGTRLTVL.

The chain joins TRBV6-5 to TRBJ1-4; D gene ambiguous. Between the trimmed V and J ends, which lost 7 bases and 0 bases, there was a span of 9 bases. The germline CDR1 and CDR2 sequences are MNHEY and SVGAGI. This CDR3 is built from 14 residues. The CDR3, as DNA: TGTGCCAGCACCCTCACTGCAACTAATGAAAAACTGTTTTTT. Residues: CASTLTATNEKLFF.

The count of this clone is one. Additional DNA sequences in this sample encode the identical CDR3. The V gene is TRBV7-6, the J gene TRBJ1-1; 7 nucleotides match TRBD1. Per the germline V gene, CDR1 is SGHVS and CDR2 is FNYEAQ. The CDR3 is made up of 15 amino acids. V was clipped by 4 bases and J by 0 bases; unmatched bases: 5. In DNA form, the CDR3 reads TGTGCCAGCAGCTCGAGACAGGGCATGAACACTGAAGCTTTCTTT. Residues: CASSSRQGMNTEAFF.

This chain joins TRBV19 and TRBJ2-5; 14 bases align to TRBD2. The CDR3 extends over 16 amino acids. With 4 bases clipped from V and 4 bases from J, the junction kept 5 bases outside the gene matches. Germline values: CDR1 LNHDA, CDR2 SQIVND (reference sequence). CDR3: CASSTTSGRARETQYF. In nucleotides, the CDR3 is TGTGCCAGTAGTACGACTAGCGGGAGGGCCAGAGAGACCCAGTACTTC.